Given below is one TCR beta chain in context. Its antigen is still unknown. Per-base quality was not reported, and no clone a single base away is much larger than it. Genomic DNA was isolated from the sorted cells so that the TCRbeta CDR3 region could be sequenced. The immunoSEQ Assay was used for sequencing of TCRbeta CDR3 regions. This immuneACCESS table, as held by TCRdb, lists in-frame sequences with V and J called but not all clones. Of the missing ones, under half trace to an unresolved V gene in checked studies; the others have no known cause. The sample contains about 73,000 clones, 70% to 90% of them found a single time. Roughly 9.8% of the sample rests with the top ten. The trial excluded patients who had a history of autoimmune disease or were on systemic immunosuppression. Peripheral blood for TCR sequencing was collected from all dose cohorts at baseline, on cycle 4 day 1, and on cycle 7 day 1. Samples came from an open-label, multicenter, first-in-human phase I dose-escalation trial of ivuxolimab. The trial enrolled adults with locally advanced or metastatic head and neck squamous cell, hepatocellular, melanoma or renal cell carcinoma. Before TCR sequencing, CD4+ T cells and CD8+ T cells from peripheral blood were sorted into separate populations.

V is pared back by 3 bases and J by 7 bases, with 13 bases lying between the germline termini. CDR1 and CDR2 are read off the germline V gene (reference sequence) as LNHDA and SQIVND. Measured from the cysteine to the phenylalanine, the CDR3 is 14 residues long. Of all the DNA, just the CDR3 is kept, 42 bases in frame from base 1. This entry belongs to a study of OX40 agonist ivuxolimab in advanced cancers. At the level of the whole study: Ivuxolimab was a fully human IgG2 agonistic monoclonal antibody targeting the costimulatory receptor OX40 (CD134). Intravenous ivuxolimab was administered to patients every 2 weeks at six dose levels: 0.01, 0.1, 0.3, 1.5, 3 and 10 mg/kg. Of the roughly 51 patients in dose escalation, around 19 had hepatocellular carcinoma, about 15 had melanoma, 9 had renal cell carcinoma and 9 had head and neck cancer. The dose-escalation cohort was approximately 83% male with a mean age of approximately 59 years, ranging from roughly 23 to 80. Prior anti-PD-1, anti-PD-L1 or anti-CTLA-4 therapy was permitted, and checkpoint inhibitors had been received by 30% to 40% of dose-escalation patients. Partial responses occurred in three dose-escalation patients: two with cutaneous melanoma and one with hepatocellular carcinoma. The point of sequencing TCRbeta in the periphery was to test whether ivuxolimab changed TCR sequence diversity and drove clonal T-cell expansion. The paper reports the monotherapy dose-escalation portion (N of about 52 patients) of the phase I ivuxolimab trial. The paper as a whole reports these results and caveats: Low levels of normalized T-cell clonal expansion were also seen in some patients who did not respond. In the 0.1-3.0 mg/kg groups, partial responders were among the patients with the lowest normalized peripheral clonal expansion, particularly in CD8+ T cells. At doses from 0.1 to 3.0 mg/kg, clonal expansion was seen in both CD4+ and CD8+ blood T cells between baseline and week 6. The antigen specificity of the peripheral T cells that underwent clonal expansion was not determined. After ivuxolimab, more expanded clones were found on average in CD8+ T cells than in CD4+ T cells.

In this chain, TRBV19 is recombined with TRBJ1-5; a confident D gene designation cannot be given. The receptor comes from an adult with an advanced solid tumor such as melanoma, head and neck, liver or kidney cancer. This material consisted of CD4+ or CD8+ T cells sorted from blood, taken in a trial of the OX40 agonist ivuxolimab. The bases are TGTGCCAGTAGTATTATACATCACGGCCAGCCCCAGCATTTT. Its translation is CASSIIHHGQPQHF. When the CDR3 is completed using the reference TRBV19 and TRBJ1-5 genes on either side, the full variable domain is DGGITQSPKYLFRKEGQNVTLSCEQNLNHDAMYWYRQDPGQGLRLIYYSQIVNDFQKGDIAEGYSVSREKKESFPLTVTSAQKNPTAFYLCASSIIHHGQPQHFGDGTRLSIL.